This TCR beta chain was captured by sequencing in a study of blood T cell repertoires in COVID-19. This clone was detected once. Germline lookup yields CDR1 LGHDT and CDR2 YNNKEL (reference sequence). CDR3 length: 17 residues. The V and J ends lost 1 base and 4 bases respectively, with 16 bases between them. Per the original methods: Amplification of reference gene primers provided the estimated nucleated cell counts. TCRdb's table, derived via immunoSEQ multiplex PCR, lists solely in-frame clones and lacks some. D and trimming were read from the DNA, whereas the V and J calls and clone size are those reported in that table. The table records 80,000 to 130,000 clones, nearly 90% of them present only once.

The sample consisted of peripheral blood. The receptor was isolated from a woman in her sixties or seventies with acute or convalescent COVID-19. The chain recombines TRBV3-1 (or the pseudogene TRBV3-2) with TRBJ2-2; maybe TRBD2 (6 bases). The CDR3 DNA reads as TGTGCCAGCAGCCAAGCTCGTGAGCGGGCCTTCACCGGGGAGCTGTTTTTT. Translated, it gives CASSQARERAFTGELFF.